This T cell receptor beta chain was captured in a study of blood T cell repertoires in COVID-19. Across the whole study: The analysed material was cDNA or gDNA that came from T cells, B-cell-depleted T cells, or PBMCs.

V gave up 2 bases and J gave up 2 bases, with 10 bases separating them. Germline V gene sequence: CDR1 SGHAT, CDR2 FQNNGV. The CDR3 runs to 14 residues. Per the authors' pipeline: Nucleated cell counts were estimated from reference gene primer amplification. The data were produced by immunoSEQ multiplex PCR, yet TCRdb's version contains in-frame clones alone and is incomplete. The V and J calls and the clone size are those of that table, but D and trimming were determined from the DNA. The table records roughly 6,100 clones, approximately 82% of them present only once. The V and J genes are TRBV11-2 and TRBJ2-7; D not resolved. The specimen sequenced was peripheral blood. The sequence was collected from a human donor with active COVID-19. The donor label of this sample is uncertain. The CDR3 DNA is TGTGCCAGCAGCTTAACAGTGTCTCCCTACGAGCAGTACGTC. It translates to CASSLTVSPYEQYV.